These 23 T cell receptor beta chains originate from one sample sequenced in a study of early T cells in non-severe SARS-CoV-2 infection. MiXCR, run by TCRdb on the 5' RACE reads, gives a single entry per CDR3 protein. The sample contains approximately 27,000 distinct CDR3 sequences, 5.8% of which appear only once. The specimen sequenced was whole blood. These receptors all stem from an adult who was a healthcare worker with PCR-confirmed SARS-CoV-2 infection or an uninfected control (not recorded which).

The chain joins TRBV12-3 or TRBV12-4 to TRBJ1-3; no clear D gene. V lost 8 bases and J lost 0, with 14 bases in between. The CDR3 is made up of 15 amino acids. The CDR3 nucleotides read TGTGCCAGCGGAACTATAGGAAGCTCTGGAAACACCATATATTTT. Translation: CASGTIGSSGNTIYF.

This clonotype was observed at least ten times. The chain has TRBV3-1 and TRBJ2-1, with 7 bases fitting TRBD2. CDR1 and CDR2 (germline): LGHDT, YNNKEL (reference sequence). After removal of 0 bases from V and 10 bases from J, the junction contained 12 bases not matched to a gene. There are 16 residues in the CDR3. The CDR3 DNA is TGTGCCAGCAGCCAAGAGACGGGAGGAGGGATTCGGGAGCAGTTCTTC. This translates into CASSQETGGGIREQFF.

This clonotype came up many times. The CDR3, as DNA: TGCAGTGCTAGAGAGGGAACAGGAGGGCGATGGAACTATGGCTACACCTTC. Protein product: CSAREGTGGRWNYGYTF. The gene calls are TRBV20-1 and TRBJ1-2, with a weak D call TRBD1 (5 bases). The ends were cut back, 0 bases at V and 2 bases at J, with 19 bases in the middle. CDR1 DFQATT and CDR2 SNEGSKA come from the germline V gene (reference sequence). This CDR3 has 17 residues.

V is TRBV12-2 and J is TRBJ1-2. TRBV12-2 is recorded as a pseudogene. The CDR3 has 10 amino acids. The CDR3 DNA sequence: TGTGCAAGTCGCTTAGCAGGCTACACCTTC. It is translated as CASRLAGYTF.

The rearrangement joins TRBV5-1 to TRBJ2-1; D unresolved. The CDR3 spans 14 residues. V was clipped by 0 bases and J by 6 bases, with 10 bases between them. CDR1 is SGHRS and CDR2 is YFSETQ in the germline V gene. The DNA of the CDR3 is TGCGCCAGCAGCTTGGGCCCCTCCGGCAATGAGCAGTTCTTC. Translation gives CASSLGPSGNEQFF.

As for this clonotype: This could be a read error, since a much larger clone is one nucleotide away. The rearrangement joins TRBV24-1 to TRBJ2-1; no clear D. The V end was cut by 6 bases, the J end by 10 bases, with 15 bases between. In germline, CDR1 is KGHDR, CDR2 SFDVKD. The CDR3 loop spans 13 amino acids. The CDR3 loop reads CATSRSYLEEQFF. CDR3 coding DNA: TGTGCCACCAGTAGGAGCTATTTAGAGGAGCAGTTCTTC.

This clonotype showed up many times. The chain combines TRBV4-2 with TRBJ2-7, with D perhaps TRBD2 (6 bases). V lost 0 bases and J lost 0, with 12 bases in between. There are 16 residues in the CDR3. From germline, CDR1 is LGHNA and CDR2 YNFKEQ. CDR3 sequence: CASSQEAGSSSYEQYF. CDR3 nucleotide sequence: TGTGCCAGCAGCCAAGAGGCGGGGTCAAGCTCCTACGAGCAGTACTTC.

This clonotype was seen many times. This chain links TRBV12-3 or TRBV12-4 with TRBJ2-5; maybe TRBD1 (6 bases). V lost 5 bases to trimming and J lost 0 bases, with 16 bases between them. This CDR3 is 16 amino acids long. CDR3 sequence: CASSPGGGQNQETQYF. Here the CDR3 DNA reads TGTGCCAGCAGTCCGGGCGGTGGACAGAACCAAGAGACCCAGTACTTC.

This clonotype appeared many times. This chain joins TRBV7-9 and TRBJ2-1, with a possible D match to TRBD2 (6 bases). The CDR3 has 16 residues. V was trimmed by 3 bases and J by 6 bases, leaving 18 bases between them. CDR1 is SEHNR, CDR2 FQNEAQ, per germline (reference sequence). The CDR3 sequence: CASSFRDGRGSNEQFF. DNA of the CDR3: TGTGCCAGCAGCTTTCGGGACGGGAGAGGTAGCAATGAGCAGTTCTTC.

The sample holds many counts of this clonotype. The genes are TRBV5-1 and TRBJ2-7; D remains ambiguous. The germline V gene encodes CDR1 SGHRS and CDR2 YFSETQ. The CDR3 spans 14 residues. Trimming removed 3 bases at V and 2 bases at J, with 12 bases between. CDR3 DNA: TGCGCCAGCAGCTCCAACTCCGGGCCCTACGAGCAGTACTTC. Protein: CASSSNSGPYEQYF.

The table lists this clonotype with a few counts. This sequence joins TRBV30 and TRBJ1-4; 8 bases line up with TRBD1. CDR1 and CDR2 from the germline V gene are GTSNPN and SVGIG (reference sequence). The CDR3 sequence is 13 residues long. With 1 base clipped from V and 7 bases from J, the junction kept 2 bases outside the gene matches. CDR3 residues: CAWSGTGLEKLFF. CDR3 DNA sequence: TGTGCCTGGAGTGGGACAGGGCTTGAAAAACTGTTTTTT.

There are many counts of this clonotype. The rearrangement links TRBV27 to TRBJ2-3, with D perhaps TRBD2 (6 bases). This CDR3 is built from 16 residues. Germline values: CDR1 MNHEY, CDR2 SMNVEV (reference sequence). V shed 4 bases and J shed 7 bases, with 21 bases lying between them. This CDR3 reads CASSSEAGQSWNTQYF. In DNA form, the CDR3 reads TGTGCCAGCAGTTCTGAAGCGGGCCAGTCCTGGAATACGCAGTATTTT.

Ten or more counts support this clonotype. The chain employs TRBV20-1 and TRBJ1-1; D not certain. V lost 3 bases and J lost 1, with 9 bases in between. This CDR3 region has 13 residues. Germline CDR1 DFQATT, CDR2 SNEGSKA (reference sequence). CDR3 loop: CSASLGGNTEAFF. The DNA for the CDR3 is TGCAGTGCTAGTCTTGGCGGGAACACTGAAGCTTTCTTT.

This chain links TRBV20-1 with TRBJ2-7; no reliable D call. The germline V gene encodes CDR1 DFQATT and CDR2 SNEGSKA (reference sequence). The CDR3 totals 14 residues. V lost 1 base and J 1 base, leaving 11 bases between the germline ends. CDR3 sequence (DNA): TGCAGTGCTAGAGCTTCGCAGTCATCCTACGAGCAGTACTTC. Amino acid sequence: CSARASQSSYEQYF.

This clonotype was recorded many times. This chain links TRBV4-1 with TRBJ1-4, with D perhaps TRBD1 (6 bases). Between the trimmed V and J ends, which lost 2 bases and 5 bases, there was a span of 9 bases. Per germline, CDR1 MGHRA and CDR2 YSYEKL. CDR3 length: 14 residues. The CDR3 DNA follows: TGCGCCAGCAGCCAAAGGGGGGTAAATGAAAAACTGTTTTTT. Protein: CASSQRGVNEKLFF.

Many counts were recorded for this clonotype. V and J are TRBV20-1 and TRBJ2-7; 12 bases are shared with TRBD2. This CDR3 spans 20 amino acids. Germline V gene data show CDR1 as DFQATT and CDR2 as SNEGSKA (reference sequence). V lost 3 bases to trimming and J lost 1 base; unmatched junction nucleotides: 19. Here the CDR3 DNA reads TGCAGTGCTAGGGGGGCCACCGTGCTAGCGGGAGGGCATCTATCCTACGAGCAGTACTTC. Translated: CSARGATVLAGGHLSYEQYF.

This clonotype was counted many times. The rearrangement uses TRBV19 and TRBJ1-2; no definite D call. The CDR3 spans 15 residues. Per the germline V gene, CDR1 is LNHDA and CDR2 is SQIVND (reference sequence). The germline V and J ends were trimmed by 5 bases and 4 bases, with 17 bases remaining between them. CDR3 sequence (DNA): TGTGCCAGTAGTCATCCCCACCTCGGCCTCTATGGCTACACCTTC. Its translation: CASSHPHLGLYGYTF.

The chain carries TRBV28 and TRBJ2-5, with 8 nucleotides matching TRBD1. From germline, CDR1 is MDHEN and CDR2 SYDVKM. The J segment lost 13 bases and the V segment lost 5 bases, leaving 15 bases of the junction unmatched. The CDR3 runs to 14 residues. CDR3 sequence reads: CASSAGTGVGWAYF. The DNA of the CDR3 is TGTGCCAGCAGTGCCGGGACAGGCGTGGGATGGGCGTACTTC.

This clonotype came up many times. This sequence joins TRBV5-5 and TRBJ1-5; D unresolved. The CDR3 contains 17 residues. Trimming left V 1 base short and J 2 bases short, with 16 bases between. Germline-derived CDR1 and CDR2 are SGHKS and YYEKEE (reference sequence). The CDR3 nucleotides are TGTGCCAGCAGCTTGCACAGTGAGCCCCGTGGCAATCAGCCCCAGCATTTT. Its protein is CASSLHSEPRGNQPQHF. The whole variable domain, remainder taken from reference TRBV5-5 and TRBJ1-5, is DAGVTQSPTHLIKTRGQQVTLRCSPISGHKSVSWYQQVLGQGPQFIFQYYEKEERGRGNFPDRFSARQFPNYSSELNVNALLLGDSALYLCASSLHSEPRGNQPQHFGDGTRLSIL.

Ten or more counts support this clonotype. V usage is TRBV20-1 and J usage is TRBJ2-7; D call uncertain. The CDR3 totals 11 residues. Trimming removed 3 bases from V and 5 bases from J, with 8 bases in between. CDR1 DFQATT and CDR2 SNEGSKA come from the germline V gene (reference sequence). In DNA, the CDR3 is TGCAGTGCTAGCTACAGCCACGAGCAGTACTTC. It specifies CSASYSHEQYF.

This clonotype was found a few times. The chain recombines TRBV7-2 with TRBJ1-5; D call uncertain. V lost 1 base to trimming and J lost 5 bases, with 9 bases between them. The CDR3 sequence is 14 residues long. The V gene's germline CDR1 is SGHTA and CDR2 FQGNSA. As DNA, the CDR3 is TGTGCCAGCAGCTTAGAGGCAGGAGATCAGCCCCAGCATTTT. Translated, it gives CASSLEAGDQPQHF.

The chain couples TRBV6-6 to TRBJ2-2; D possibly uses TRBD1 or TRBD2 (5 bases each). The CDR3 loop spans 17 amino acids. V was pared by 2 bases and J by 1 base, with 14 bases between. Germline loops: CDR1 MNHNY, CDR2 SVGAGI (reference sequence). The CDR3 nucleotides are TGTGCCAGCAGTTACCCCGGGGCAGGGAGGAACACCGGGGAGCTGTTTTTT. Protein: CASSYPGAGRNTGELFF.

Many counts were recorded for this clonotype. V usage is TRBV9 and J usage is TRBJ2-1; TRBD2 matches 7 bases. This CDR3 has 16 residues. After removal of 4 bases from V and 0 bases from J, the junction contained 7 bases not matched to a gene. Germline assignment: CDR1 SGDLS and CDR2 YYNGEE. CDR3: CASSSSGLSSYNEQFF. CDR3 DNA: TGTGCCAGCAGCTCTAGCGGACTTAGCTCCTACAATGAGCAGTTCTTC.